Detailed here is one T cell receptor beta chain. The data originate from a study of cytomegalovirus exposure and HLA in healthy donors. Germline lookup yields CDR1 SGHDT and CDR2 YYEEEE. The CDR3 is made up of 15 amino acids. The J segment lost 6 bases and the V segment lost 2 bases, leaving 8 bases of the junction unmatched. Clones were read by immunoSEQ multiplex PCR, and TCRdb kept only the in-frame ones, dropping some. The table includes 120,000 or so clones, about 89% detected once. The J gene is TRBJ1-2, the V gene TRBV5-6, with 9 nucleotides matching TRBD1. The sequenced sample consisted of PBMCs. This receptor was taken from a woman aged 18 to 35 in good health and CMV-seronegative. The CDR3 sequence is CASSLLTGGRHGYTF. In DNA form, the CDR3 reads TGTGCCAGCAGCTTATTGACAGGGGGACGTCATGGCTACACCTTC.